These 2 T cell receptor beta chains came from one sample sequenced in a study of blood T cell repertoires in COVID-19. The data were produced by immunoSEQ multiplex PCR, yet TCRdb's version contains in-frame clones alone and is incomplete. The sample has 150,000 to 200,000 clones, under 90% seen once. The sequenced sample consisted of PBMCs or T cells enriched from blood (not recorded which). The receptors come from a man in his fifties who had recovered from COVID-19.

The V gene is TRBV5-1, the J gene TRBJ1-3; no reliable D call. The length of the CDR3 is 15 residues. V gave up 1 base and J gave up 0 bases, with 8 bases separating them. Germline V gives CDR1 SGHRS, CDR2 YFSETQ. CDR3 sequence (DNA): TGCGCCAGCAGCTTGTACGCTATCTCTGGAAACACCATATATTTT. This gives the protein CASSLYAISGNTIYF.

This chain joins TRBV4-2 and TRBJ1-4; 7 nucleotides line up with TRBD1. The length of the CDR3 is 15 residues. Germline V gene lookup returns CDR1 LGHNA and CDR2 YNFKEQ. Trimming cost V 1 base and J 6 bases; bases outside gene matches: 5. The CDR3 nucleotides are TGTGCCAGCAGCCAAGGGGGACAGCCGTATGAAAAACTGTTTTTT. Translated: CASSQGGQPYEKLFF.